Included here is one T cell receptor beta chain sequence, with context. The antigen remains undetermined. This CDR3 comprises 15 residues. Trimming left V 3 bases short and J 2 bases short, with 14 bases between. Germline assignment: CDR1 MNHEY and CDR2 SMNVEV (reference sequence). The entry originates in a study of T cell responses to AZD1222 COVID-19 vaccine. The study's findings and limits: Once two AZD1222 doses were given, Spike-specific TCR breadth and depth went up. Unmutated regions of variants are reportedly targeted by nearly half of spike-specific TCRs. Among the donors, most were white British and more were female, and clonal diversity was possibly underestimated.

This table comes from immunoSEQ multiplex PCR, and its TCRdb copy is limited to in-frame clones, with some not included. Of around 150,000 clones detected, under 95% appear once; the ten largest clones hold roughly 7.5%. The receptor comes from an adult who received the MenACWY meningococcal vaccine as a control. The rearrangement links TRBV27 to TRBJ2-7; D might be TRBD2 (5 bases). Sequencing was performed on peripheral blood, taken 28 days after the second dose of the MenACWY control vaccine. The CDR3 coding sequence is TGTGCCAGCAGTTTTTTTTGCCTAGCAACCTACGAGCAGTACTTC. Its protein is CASSFFCLATYEQYF.